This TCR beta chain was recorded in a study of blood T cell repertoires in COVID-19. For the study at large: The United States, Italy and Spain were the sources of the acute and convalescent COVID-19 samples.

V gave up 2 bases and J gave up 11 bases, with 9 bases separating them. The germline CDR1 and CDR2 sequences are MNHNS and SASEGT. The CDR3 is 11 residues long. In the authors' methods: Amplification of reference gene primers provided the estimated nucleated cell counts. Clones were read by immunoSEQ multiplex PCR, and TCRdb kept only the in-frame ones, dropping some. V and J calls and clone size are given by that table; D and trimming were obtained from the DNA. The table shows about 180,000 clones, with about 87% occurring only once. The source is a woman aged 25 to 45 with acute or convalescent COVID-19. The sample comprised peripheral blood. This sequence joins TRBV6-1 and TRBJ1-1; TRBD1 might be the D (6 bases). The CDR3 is CASSEQGQAFF. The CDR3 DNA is TGTGCCAGCAGTGAACAGGGGCAGGCTTTCTTT.